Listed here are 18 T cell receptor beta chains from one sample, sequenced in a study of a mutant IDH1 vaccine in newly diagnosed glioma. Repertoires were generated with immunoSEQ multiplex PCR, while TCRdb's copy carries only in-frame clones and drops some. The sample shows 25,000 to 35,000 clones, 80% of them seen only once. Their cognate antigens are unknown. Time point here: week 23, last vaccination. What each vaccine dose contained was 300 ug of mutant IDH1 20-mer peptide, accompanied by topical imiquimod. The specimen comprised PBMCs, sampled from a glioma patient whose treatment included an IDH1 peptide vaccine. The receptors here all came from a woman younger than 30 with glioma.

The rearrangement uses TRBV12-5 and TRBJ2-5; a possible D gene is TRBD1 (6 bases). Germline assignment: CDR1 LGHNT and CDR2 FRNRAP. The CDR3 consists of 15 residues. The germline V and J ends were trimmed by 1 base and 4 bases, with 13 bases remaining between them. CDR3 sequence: CASGLDGGFGETQYF. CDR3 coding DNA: TGTGCTAGTGGTTTGGATGGGGGCTTTGGAGAGACCCAGTACTTC. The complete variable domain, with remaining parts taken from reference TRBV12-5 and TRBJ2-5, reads DARVTQTPRHKVTEMGQEVTMRCQPILGHNTVFWYRQTMMQGLELLAYFRNRAPLDDSGMPKDRFSAEMPDATLATLKIQPSEPRDSAVYFCASGLDGGFGETQYFGPGTRLLVL.

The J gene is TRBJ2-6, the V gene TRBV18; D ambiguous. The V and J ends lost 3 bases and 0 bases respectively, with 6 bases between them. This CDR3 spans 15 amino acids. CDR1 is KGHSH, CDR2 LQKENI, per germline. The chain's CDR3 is CASSPPLSGANVLTF. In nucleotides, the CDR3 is TGTGCCAGCTCACCCCCCCTCTCTGGGGCCAACGTCCTGACTTTC.

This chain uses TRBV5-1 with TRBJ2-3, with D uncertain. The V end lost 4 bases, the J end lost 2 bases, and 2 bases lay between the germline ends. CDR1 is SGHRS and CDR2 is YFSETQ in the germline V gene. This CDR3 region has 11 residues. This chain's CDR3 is CASSLTDTQYF. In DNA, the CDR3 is TGCGCCAGCAGCCTCACAGATACGCAGTATTTT.

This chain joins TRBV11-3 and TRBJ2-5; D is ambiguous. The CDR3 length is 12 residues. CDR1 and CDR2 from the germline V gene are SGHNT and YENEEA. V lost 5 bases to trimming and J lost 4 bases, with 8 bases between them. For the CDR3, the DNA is TGTGCCAGCAGCCCAATTAGAGAGACCCAGTACTTC. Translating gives CASSPIRETQYF.

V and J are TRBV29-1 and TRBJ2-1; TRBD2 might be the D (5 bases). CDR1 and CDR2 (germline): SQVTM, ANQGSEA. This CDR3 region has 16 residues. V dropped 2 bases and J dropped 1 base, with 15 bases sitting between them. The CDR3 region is CSVEYSGMWSYNEQFF. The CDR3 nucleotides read TGCAGCGTTGAATATTCGGGGATGTGGTCCTACAATGAGCAGTTCTTC.

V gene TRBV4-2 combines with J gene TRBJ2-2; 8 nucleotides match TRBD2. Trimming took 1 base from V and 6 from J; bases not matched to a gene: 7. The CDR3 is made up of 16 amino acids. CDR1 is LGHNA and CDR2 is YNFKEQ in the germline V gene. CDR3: CASSQGDSGRAGELFF. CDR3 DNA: TGTGCCAGCAGCCAAGGAGACAGCGGGAGAGCCGGGGAGCTGTTTTTT.

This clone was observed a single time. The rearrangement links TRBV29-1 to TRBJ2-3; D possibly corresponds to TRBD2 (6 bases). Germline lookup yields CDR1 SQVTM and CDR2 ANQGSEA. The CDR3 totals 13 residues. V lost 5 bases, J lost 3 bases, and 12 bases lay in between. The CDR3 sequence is CSVSGVSTDTQYF. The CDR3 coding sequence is TGCAGCGTTTCGGGGGTTAGTACAGATACGCAGTATTTT.

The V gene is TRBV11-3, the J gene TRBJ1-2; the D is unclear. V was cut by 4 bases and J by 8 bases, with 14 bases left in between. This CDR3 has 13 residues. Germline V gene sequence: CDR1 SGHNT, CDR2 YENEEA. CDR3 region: CASSSSTVVGYTF. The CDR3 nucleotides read TGTGCCAGCAGCTCCAGCACAGTCGTGGGCTACACCTTC.

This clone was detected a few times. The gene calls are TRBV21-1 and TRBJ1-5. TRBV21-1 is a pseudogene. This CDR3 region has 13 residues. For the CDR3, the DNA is TGTGCCAGCAGCAAAGAGTTCGCTCAGCCCCAGCATTTT. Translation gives CASSKEFAQPQHF.

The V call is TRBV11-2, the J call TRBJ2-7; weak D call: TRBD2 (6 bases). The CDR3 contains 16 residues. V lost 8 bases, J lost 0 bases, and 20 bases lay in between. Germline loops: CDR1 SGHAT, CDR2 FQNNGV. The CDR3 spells CASALLPGAGSYEQYF. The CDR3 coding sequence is TGTGCCAGCGCCCTCTTACCAGGAGCGGGCTCCTACGAGCAGTACTTC. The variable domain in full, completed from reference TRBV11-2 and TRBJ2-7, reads EAGVAQSPRYKIIEKRQSVAFWCNPISGHATLYWYQQILGQGPKLLIQFQNNGVVDDSQLPKDRFSAERLKGVDSTLKIQPAKLEDSAVYLCASALLPGAGSYEQYFGPGTRLTVT.

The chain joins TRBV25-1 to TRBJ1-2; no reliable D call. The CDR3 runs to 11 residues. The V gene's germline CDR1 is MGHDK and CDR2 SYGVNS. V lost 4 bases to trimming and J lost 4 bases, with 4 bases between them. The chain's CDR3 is CASSVLYGYTF. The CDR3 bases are TGTGCCAGCAGTGTGCTCTATGGCTACACCTTC.

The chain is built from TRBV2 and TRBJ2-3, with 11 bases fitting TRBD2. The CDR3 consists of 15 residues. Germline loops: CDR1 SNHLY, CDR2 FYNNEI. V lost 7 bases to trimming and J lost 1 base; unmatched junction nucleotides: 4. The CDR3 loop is CASTPGLAGTDTQYF. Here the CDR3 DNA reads TGTGCCAGCACGCCGGGACTAGCGGGCACAGATACGCAGTATTTT. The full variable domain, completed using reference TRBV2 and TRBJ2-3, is EPEVTQTPSHQVTQMGQEVILRCVPISNHLYFYWYRQILGQKVEFLVSFYNNEISEKSEIFDDQFSVERPDGSNFTLKIRSTKLEDSAMYFCASTPGLAGTDTQYFGPGTRLTVL.

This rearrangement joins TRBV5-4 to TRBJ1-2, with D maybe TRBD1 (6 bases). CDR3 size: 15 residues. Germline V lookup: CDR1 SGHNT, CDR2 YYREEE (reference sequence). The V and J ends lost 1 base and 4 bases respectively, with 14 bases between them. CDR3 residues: CASSLIKTGLYGYTF. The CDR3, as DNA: TGTGCCAGCAGCTTGATTAAGACAGGTCTCTATGGCTACACCTTC. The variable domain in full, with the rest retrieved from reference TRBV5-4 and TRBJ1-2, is ETGVTQSPTHLIKTRGQQVTLRCSSQSGHNTVSWYQQALGQGPQFIFQYYREEENGRGNFPPRFSGLQFPNYSSELNVNALELDDSALYLCASSLIKTGLYGYTFGSGTRLTVV.

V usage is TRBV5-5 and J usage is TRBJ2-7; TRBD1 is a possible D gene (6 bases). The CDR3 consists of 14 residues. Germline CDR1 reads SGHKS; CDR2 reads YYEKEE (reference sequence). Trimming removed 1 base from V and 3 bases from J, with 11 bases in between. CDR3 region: CASSLLGGFYEQYF. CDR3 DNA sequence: TGTGCCAGCAGCTTGTTAGGGGGATTCTACGAGCAGTACTTC.

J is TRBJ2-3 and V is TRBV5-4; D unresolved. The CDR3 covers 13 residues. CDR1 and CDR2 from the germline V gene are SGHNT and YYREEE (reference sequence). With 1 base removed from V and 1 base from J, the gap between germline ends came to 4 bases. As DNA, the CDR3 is TGTGCCAGCAGCTTGAGGGGCACAGATACGCAGTATTTT. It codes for CASSLRGTDTQYF.

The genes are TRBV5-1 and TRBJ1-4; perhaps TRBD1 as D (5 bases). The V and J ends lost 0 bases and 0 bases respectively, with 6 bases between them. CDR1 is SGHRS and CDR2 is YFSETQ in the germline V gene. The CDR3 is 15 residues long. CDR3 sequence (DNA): TGCGCCAGCAGCTTGGGAGGGGCAACTAATGAAAAACTGTTTTTT. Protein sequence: CASSLGGATNEKLFF.

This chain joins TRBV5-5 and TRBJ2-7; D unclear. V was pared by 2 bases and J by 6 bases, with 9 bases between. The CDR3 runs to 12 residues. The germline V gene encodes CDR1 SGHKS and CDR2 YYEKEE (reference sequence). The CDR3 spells CASSFSKGEQYF. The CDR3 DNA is TGTGCCAGCAGCTTCTCAAAGGGCGAGCAGTACTTC. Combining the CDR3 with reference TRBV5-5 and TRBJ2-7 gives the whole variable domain DAGVTQSPTHLIKTRGQQVTLRCSPISGHKSVSWYQQVLGQGPQFIFQYYEKEERGRGNFPDRFSARQFPNYSSELNVNALLLGDSALYLCASSFSKGEQYFGPGTRLTVT.

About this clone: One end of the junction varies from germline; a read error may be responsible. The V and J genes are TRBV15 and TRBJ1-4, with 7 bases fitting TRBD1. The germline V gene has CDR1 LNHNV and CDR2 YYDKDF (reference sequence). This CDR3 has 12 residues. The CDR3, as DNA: TGTGCCACCAGCAGAGCAAACTCGGACAGGTTGTTT. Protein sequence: CATSRANSDRLF.